Here is one T cell receptor (beta chain) with its context. The entry originates in a study of control samples from healthy donors and cancer patients. CDR3 length: 16 amino acids. Trimming cost V 0 bases and J 1 base, with 13 bases left between them. Germline V gene data show CDR1 as MGHRA and CDR2 as YSYEKL. This table comes from immunoSEQ multiplex PCR, and its TCRdb copy is limited to in-frame clones, with some not included. This sample has over 120,000 clones, with around 90% found just once. This receptor was taken from a man under 40 in good health. The rearrangement joins TRBV4-1 to TRBJ2-7; D might be TRBD1 or TRBD2, each matching 5 bases. Input material: blood. CDR3 sequence: CASSQDPGTLSYEQYF. The CDR3 DNA is TGCGCCAGCAGCCAAGACCCCGGGACGTTATCCTACGAGCAGTACTTC.